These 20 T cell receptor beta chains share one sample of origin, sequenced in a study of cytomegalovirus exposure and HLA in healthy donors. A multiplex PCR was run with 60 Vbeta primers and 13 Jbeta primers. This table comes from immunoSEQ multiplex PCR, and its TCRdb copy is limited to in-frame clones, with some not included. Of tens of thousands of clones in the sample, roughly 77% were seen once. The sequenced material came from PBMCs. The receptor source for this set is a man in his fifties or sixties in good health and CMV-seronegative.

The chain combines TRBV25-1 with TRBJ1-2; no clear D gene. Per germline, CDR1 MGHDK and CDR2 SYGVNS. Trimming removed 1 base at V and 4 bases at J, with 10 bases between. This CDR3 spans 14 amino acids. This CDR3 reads CASSESWEGYGYTF. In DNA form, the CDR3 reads TGTGCCAGCAGTGAATCCTGGGAGGGCTATGGCTACACCTTC.

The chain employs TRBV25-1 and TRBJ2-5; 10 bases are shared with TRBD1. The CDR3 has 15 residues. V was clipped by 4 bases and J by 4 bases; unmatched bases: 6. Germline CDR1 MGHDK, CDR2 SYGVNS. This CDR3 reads CASSARQGAGETQYF. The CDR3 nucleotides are TGTGCCAGCAGTGCCAGACAGGGGGCGGGAGAGACCCAGTACTTC.

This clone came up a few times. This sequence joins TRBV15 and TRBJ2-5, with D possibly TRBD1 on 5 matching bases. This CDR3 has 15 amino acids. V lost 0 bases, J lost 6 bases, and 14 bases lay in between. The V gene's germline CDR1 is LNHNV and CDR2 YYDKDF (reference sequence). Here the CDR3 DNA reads TGTGCCACCAGCAGAGATAGGGGAACTTTGCAGACCCAGTACTTC. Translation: CATSRDRGTLQTQYF.

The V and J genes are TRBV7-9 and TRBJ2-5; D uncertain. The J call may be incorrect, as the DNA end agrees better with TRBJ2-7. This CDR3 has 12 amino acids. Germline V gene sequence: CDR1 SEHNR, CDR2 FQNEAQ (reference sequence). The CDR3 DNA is TGTGCCAGCAGCCTTCAAACGTACGAGCAGTACTTC. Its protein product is CASSLQTYEQYF.

The CDR3 DNA reads TGTGCCAGTAGTATGCTCCGGACAGGGGCCGAACAGCCCCAGCATTTT. Protein sequence: CASSMLRTGAEQPQHF. This sequence joins TRBV19 and TRBJ1-5, with TRBD1 identical over 9 bases. CDR1 LNHDA and CDR2 SQIVND come from the germline V gene (reference sequence). The CDR3 consists of 16 residues. The V gene end was trimmed by 3 bases and the J gene end by 7 bases; junction bases not matched to a gene: 10. Using reference TRBV19 and TRBJ1-5 for the parts outside the CDR3, the full variable domain is DGGITQSPKYLFRKEGQNVTLSCEQNLNHDAMYWYRQDPGQGLRLIYYSQIVNDFQKGDIAEGYSVSREKKESFPLTVTSAQKNPTAFYLCASSMLRTGAEQPQHFGDGTRLSIL.

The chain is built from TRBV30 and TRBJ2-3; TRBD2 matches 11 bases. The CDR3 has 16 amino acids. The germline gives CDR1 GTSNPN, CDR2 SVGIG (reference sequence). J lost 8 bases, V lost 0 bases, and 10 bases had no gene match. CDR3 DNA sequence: TGTGCCTGGAGTGTAGAGGCTAGCGGGGGGTCCGGTACGCAGTATTTT. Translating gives CAWSVEASGGSGTQYF.

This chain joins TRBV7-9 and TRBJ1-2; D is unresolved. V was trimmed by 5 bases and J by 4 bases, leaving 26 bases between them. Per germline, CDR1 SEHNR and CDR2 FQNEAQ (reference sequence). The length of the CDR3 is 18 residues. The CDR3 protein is CASSDMALRAHTLYGYTF. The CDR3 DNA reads TGTGCCAGCAGCGACATGGCACTGAGAGCCCACACCCTCTATGGCTACACCTTC. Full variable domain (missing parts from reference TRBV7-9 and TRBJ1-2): DTGVSQNPRHKITKRGQNVTFRCDPISEHNRLYWYRQTLGQGPEFLTYFQNEAQLEKSRLLSDRFSAERPKGSFSTLEIQRTEQGDSAMYLCASSDMALRAHTLYGYTFGSGTRLTVV.

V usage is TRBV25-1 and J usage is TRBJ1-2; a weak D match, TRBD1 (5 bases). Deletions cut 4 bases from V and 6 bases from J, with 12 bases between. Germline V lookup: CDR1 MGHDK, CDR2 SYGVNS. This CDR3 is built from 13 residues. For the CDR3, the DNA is TGTGCCAGCAGTGTCCGGGGGGTAGATGGCTACACCTTC. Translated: CASSVRGVDGYTF.

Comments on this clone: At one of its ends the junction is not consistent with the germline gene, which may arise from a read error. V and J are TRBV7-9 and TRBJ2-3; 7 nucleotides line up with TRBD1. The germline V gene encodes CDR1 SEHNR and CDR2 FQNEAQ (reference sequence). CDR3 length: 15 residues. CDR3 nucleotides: TGTTCCAGCAGCTCGACAGGGTTTAATACAGATACGCAGTATTTT. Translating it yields CSSSSTGFNTDTQYF.

The CDR3 loop is CASSRGQETNTEAFF. The CDR3 coding sequence is TGTGCCAGCAGCAGGGGGCAGGAAACCAACACTGAAGCTTTCTTT. The chain links TRBV6-4 to TRBJ1-1; 8 bases map to TRBD1. Germline assignment: CDR1 MRHNA and CDR2 SNTAGT. There are 15 residues in the CDR3. The J segment lost 2 bases and the V segment lost 6 bases, leaving 8 bases of the junction unmatched.

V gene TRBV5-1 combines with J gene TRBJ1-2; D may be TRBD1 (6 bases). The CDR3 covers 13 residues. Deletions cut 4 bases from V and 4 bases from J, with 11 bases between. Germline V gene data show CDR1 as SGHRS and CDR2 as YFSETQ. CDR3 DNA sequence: TGCGCCAGCAGCCCGGACAGCCTCTATGGCTACACCTTC. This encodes CASSPDSLYGYTF.

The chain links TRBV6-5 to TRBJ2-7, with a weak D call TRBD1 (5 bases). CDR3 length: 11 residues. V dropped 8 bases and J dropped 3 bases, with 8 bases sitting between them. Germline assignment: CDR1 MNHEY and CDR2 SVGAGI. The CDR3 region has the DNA TGTGCCAGCGGCGACAGCTACGAGCAGTACTTC. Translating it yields CASGDSYEQYF.

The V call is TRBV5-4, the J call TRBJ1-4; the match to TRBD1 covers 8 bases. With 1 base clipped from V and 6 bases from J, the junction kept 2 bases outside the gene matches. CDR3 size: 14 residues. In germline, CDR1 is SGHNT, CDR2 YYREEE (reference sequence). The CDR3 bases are TGTGCCAGCAGCTTGACGACAGGGGATGAAAAACTGTTTTTT. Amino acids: CASSLTTGDEKLFF.

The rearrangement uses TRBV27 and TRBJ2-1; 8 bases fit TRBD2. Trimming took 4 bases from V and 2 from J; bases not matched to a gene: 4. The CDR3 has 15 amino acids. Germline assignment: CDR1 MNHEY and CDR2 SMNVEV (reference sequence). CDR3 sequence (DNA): TGTGCCAGCAGTTACAGCGGGGGCCCCTACAATGAGCAGTTCTTC. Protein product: CASSYSGGPYNEQFF.

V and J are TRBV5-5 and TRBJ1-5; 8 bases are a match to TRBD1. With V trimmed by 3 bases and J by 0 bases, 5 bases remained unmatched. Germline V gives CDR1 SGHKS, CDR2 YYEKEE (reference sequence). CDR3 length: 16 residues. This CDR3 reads CASSSDRAYSNQPQHF. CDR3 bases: TGTGCCAGCAGCTCGGACAGGGCATATAGCAATCAGCCCCAGCATTTT.

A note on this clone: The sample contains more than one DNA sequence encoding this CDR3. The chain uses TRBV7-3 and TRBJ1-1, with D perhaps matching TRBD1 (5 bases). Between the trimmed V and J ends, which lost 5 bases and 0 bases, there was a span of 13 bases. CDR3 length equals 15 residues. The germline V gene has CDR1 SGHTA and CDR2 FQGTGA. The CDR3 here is CASSPGRGLNTEAFF. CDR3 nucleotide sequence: TGTGCCAGCAGCCCGGGTAGGGGCCTGAACACTGAAGCTTTCTTT.

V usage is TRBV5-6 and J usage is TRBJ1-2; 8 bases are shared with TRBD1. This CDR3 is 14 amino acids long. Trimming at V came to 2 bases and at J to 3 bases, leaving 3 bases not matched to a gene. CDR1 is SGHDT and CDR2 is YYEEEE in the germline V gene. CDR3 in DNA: TGTGCCAGCAGCTTTGACAGGGGCGACTATGGCTACACCTTC. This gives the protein CASSFDRGDYGYTF. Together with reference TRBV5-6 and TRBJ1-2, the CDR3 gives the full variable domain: DAGVTQSPTHLIKTRGQQVTLRCSPKSGHDTVSWYQQALGQGPQFIFQYYEEEERQRGNFPDRFSGHQFPNYSSELNVNALLLGDSALYLCASSFDRGDYGYTFGSGTRLTVV.

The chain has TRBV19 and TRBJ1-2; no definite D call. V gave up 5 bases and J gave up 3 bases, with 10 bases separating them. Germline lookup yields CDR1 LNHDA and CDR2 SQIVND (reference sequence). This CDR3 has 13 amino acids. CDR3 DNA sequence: TGTGCCAGTAGTGAGACGGAGGACTATGGCTACACCTTC. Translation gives CASSETEDYGYTF.

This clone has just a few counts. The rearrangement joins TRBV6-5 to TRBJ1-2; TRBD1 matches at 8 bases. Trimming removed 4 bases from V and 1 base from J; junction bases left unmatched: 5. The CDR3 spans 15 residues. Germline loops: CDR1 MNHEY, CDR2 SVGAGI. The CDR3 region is CASSFDRGRNYGYTF. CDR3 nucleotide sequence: TGTGCCAGCAGTTTTGACAGGGGCCGTAACTATGGCTACACCTTC.

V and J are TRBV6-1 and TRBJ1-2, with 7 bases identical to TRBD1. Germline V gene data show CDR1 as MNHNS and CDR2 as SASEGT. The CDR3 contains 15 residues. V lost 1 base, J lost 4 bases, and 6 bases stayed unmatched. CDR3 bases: TGTGCCAGCAGTGAAGGGCCAAGGGGGCCCTATGGCTACACCTTC. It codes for CASSEGPRGPYGYTF.